This T cell receptor beta chain originates from a study of molecular identifiers for immune sequencing clone quantification. This clonotype was seen a handful of times. Sorted inputs of roughly 20,000 to 1,000,000 cells, with 10%, 30% or 50% RNA, yielded naive CD8 libraries. Trimming removed 2 bases at V and 0 bases at J, with 14 bases between. The CDR3 loop spans 16 amino acids. CDR1 is GTSNPN, CDR2 SVGIG, per germline (reference sequence). MiXCR, run by TCRdb on the PCR reads, gives a single entry per CDR3 protein. This sample has hundreds of thousands of distinct CDR3 sequences, with 25% found just once.

The J gene is TRBJ1-5, the V gene TRBV30; the D gene is possibly TRBD1 (5 bases). Sequencing was carried out using naive CD8+ T cells from blood, with Jurkat cell RNA spiked in. Sample subset: FACS-sorted CD8+CD4-CCR7+CD45RA+ naive T cells. This TCR derives from a human donor in good health. Some libraries in this study had Jurkat cell RNA spiked in. The CDR3 reads CAWSIGGEYSNQPQHF. CDR3 sequence (DNA): TGTGCCTGGAGTATCGGGGGGGAGTATAGCAATCAGCCCCAGCATTTT.